These 23 T cell receptor beta chains were sequenced from one sample in a study of T cells in Graves' hyperthyroidism and ophthalmopathy. Template material for amplifying TCR beta CDR3 regions consisted of RNA transcripts. The primer set for the first-round RT-PCR of the TCR CDR3 was HTBI. TCRdb used MiXCR to reprocess the multiplex PCR reads, holding one entry per CDR3 protein. The table shows some 250,000 distinct CDR3 sequences, with 15% occurring only once. Sequencing input: blood. These receptors originate from a woman aged 45-65 years with Graves' hyperthyroidism that later progressed to Graves' ophthalmopathy.

The chain is built from TRBV20-1 and TRBJ2-1; 12 nucleotides match TRBD2. The germline CDR1 and CDR2 sequences are DFQATT and SNEGSKA (reference sequence). The length of the CDR3 is 18 residues. The V gene end was trimmed by 0 bases and the J gene end by 0 bases; junction bases not matched to a gene: 6. This CDR3 reads CSARDLASGRASYNEQFF. In nucleotides, the CDR3 is TGCAGTGCTAGAGATCTTGCTAGCGGGAGGGCCTCCTACAATGAGCAGTTCTTC.

This clonotype appeared many times. The chain recombines TRBV28 with TRBJ2-3; D unclear. Germline V gene sequence: CDR1 MDHEN, CDR2 SYDVKM. The CDR3 runs 14 residues. Trimming stripped 5 bases from V and 3 bases from J, with 12 bases between. CDR3 amino acids: CASSRVWGTDTQYF. The DNA of the CDR3 is TGTGCCAGCAGTCGTGTCTGGGGAACAGATACGCAGTATTTT.

A remark on this clonotype: One base away lies a much larger clone, so this may be a sequencing read error. The V call is TRBV14, the J call TRBJ2-7; no definite D call. Germline lookup yields CDR1 SGHDN and CDR2 FVKESK. This CDR3 spans 12 amino acids. With 8 bases removed from V and 2 bases from J, the gap between germline ends came to 10 bases. CDR3: CASVRFTYEQYF. CDR3 coding DNA: TGTGCCAGCGTGCGGTTTACCTACGAGCAGTACTTC. Drawing the rest from reference TRBV14 and TRBJ2-7, the complete variable domain is EAGVTQFPSHSVIEKGQTVTLRCDPISGHDNLYWYRRVMGKEIKFLLHFVKESKQDESGMPNNRFLAERTGGTYSTLKVQPAELEDSGVYFCASVRFTYEQYFGPGTRLTVT.

This clonotype was detected only a few times. V is TRBV7-3 and J is TRBJ2-2; D not resolved. The CDR3 has 13 residues. Germline values: CDR1 SGHTA, CDR2 FQGTGA. The V gene lost 1 base and the J gene lost 6 bases, with 6 bases spanning the gap. CDR3 nucleotide sequence: TGTGCCAGCAGCTTAAAGGGATCCGGGGAGCTGTTTTTT. It translates to CASSLKGSGELFF. The full variable domain, with the rest looked up from reference TRBV7-3 and TRBJ2-2, is GAGVSQTPSNKVTEKGKYVELRCDPISGHTALYWYRQSLGQGPEFLIYFQGTGAADDSGLPNDRFFAVRPEGSVSTLKIQRTERGDSAVYLCASSLKGSGELFFGEGSRLTVL.

The chain couples TRBV7-9 to TRBJ2-7, with TRBD2 as a possible D gene (7 bases). Trimming cost V 4 bases and J 2 bases, with 18 bases left between them. The CDR3 sequence is 16 residues long. Germline assignment: CDR1 SEHNR and CDR2 FQNEAQ (reference sequence). The CDR3 region has the DNA TGTGCCAGCAGCTCGTGGGGGGGCGCTGACCCCTACGAGCAGTACTTC. It codes for CASSSWGGADPYEQYF. The full variable domain, completed using reference TRBV7-9 and TRBJ2-7, is DTGVSQNPRHKITKRGQNVTFRCDPISEHNRLYWYRQTLGQGPEFLTYFQNEAQLEKSRLLSDRFSAERPKGSFSTLEIQRTEQGDSAMYLCASSSWGGADPYEQYFGPGTRLTVT.

This clonotype showed up many times. The V gene is TRBV7-3, the J gene TRBJ2-2; TRBD2 might be the D (5 bases). Germline CDR1 reads SGHTA; CDR2 reads FQGTGA. The CDR3 is 18 amino acids. V gave up 5 bases and J gave up 3 bases, with 22 bases separating them. CDR3 sequence: CASSPHAGSSPYTGELFF. DNA for the CDR3: TGTGCCAGCAGCCCACACGCTGGGAGTTCTCCATACACCGGGGAGCTGTTTTTT.

This clonotype was detected many times. The gene calls are TRBV28 and TRBJ1-3; D is undetermined. The CDR3 covers 14 residues. Germline V gene lookup returns CDR1 MDHEN and CDR2 SYDVKM. V was shortened by 3 bases and J by 9 bases, with 15 bases between the two germline ends. The CDR3 reads CASSLRPILGTIYF. CDR3 bases: TGTGCCAGCAGTTTGCGACCGATCCTGGGCACCATATATTTT. The full variable domain, its missing parts supplied by reference TRBV28 and TRBJ1-3, is DVKVTQSSRYLVKRTGEKVFLECVQDMDHENMFWYRQDPGLGLRLIYFSYDVKMKEKGDIPEGYSVSREKKERFSLILESASTNQTSMYLCASSLRPILGTIYFGEGSWLTVV.

At least ten counts were recorded for this clonotype. The chain employs TRBV18 and TRBJ1-6, with D perhaps TRBD1 (5 bases). Germline CDR1 reads KGHSH; CDR2 reads LQKENI. The V and J ends lost 2 bases and 8 bases respectively, with 13 bases between them. This CDR3 spans 15 amino acids. The CDR3 region has the DNA TGTGCCAGCTCACCAACGGGACTGCCTGATTCACCCCTCCACTTT. It specifies CASSPTGLPDSPLHF.

This clonotype was observed at least ten times. This chain connects TRBV24-1 to TRBJ2-2, with D perhaps matching TRBD1 (6 bases). This CDR3 has 17 residues. V gave up 2 bases and J gave up 0 bases, with 12 bases separating them. Germline CDR1 is KGHDR and CDR2 is SFDVKD. CDR3 in amino acids: CATSDWGRGTNTGELFF. DNA for the CDR3: TGTGCCACCAGTGATTGGGGCAGGGGAACGAACACCGGGGAGCTGTTTTTT.

This clonotype was detected ten times or more. The J gene is TRBJ2-1, the V gene TRBV2; D gene uncertain. The CDR3 is 15 amino acids. Germline V CDR1 and CDR2: SNHLY, FYNNEI. Trimming left V 0 bases short and J 4 bases short, with 10 bases between. The CDR3 nucleotides are TGTGCCAGCAGTGAAGCGGGTGGACCGTACAATGAGCAGTTCTTC. Amino acid sequence: CASSEAGGPYNEQFF.

This clonotype was counted many times. This chain uses TRBV5-1 with TRBJ2-5; TRBD2 matches at 10 bases. CDR1 and CDR2 (germline): SGHRS, YFSETQ. The CDR3 covers 14 residues. Trimming took 3 bases from V and 3 from J; bases not matched to a gene: 2. The CDR3 region is CASSWGTSEETQYF. For the CDR3, the DNA is TGCGCCAGCAGCTGGGGGACTAGCGAAGAGACCCAGTACTTC.

The table lists this clonotype with many counts. This chain joins TRBV24-1 and TRBJ2-2; the D gene is possibly TRBD1 (5 bases). V was cut by 3 bases and J by 6 bases, with 16 bases left in between. Germline V gene lookup returns CDR1 KGHDR and CDR2 SFDVKD. CDR3 length: 16 residues. CDR3 DNA sequence: TGTGCCACCAGTGATAGGGGTCTCAAACTCGCCGGGGAGCTGTTTTTT. Amino acids: CATSDRGLKLAGELFF.

This clonotype was observed many times. The gene calls are TRBV2 and TRBJ2-1; no clear D. The V gene's germline CDR1 is SNHLY and CDR2 FYNNEI. Trimming removed 3 bases at V and 1 base at J, with 7 bases between. The CDR3 is 14 amino acids. CDR3 coding DNA: TGTGCCAGCAGTGACCAGAGGTCCTACAATGAGCAGTTCTTC. It encodes CASSDQRSYNEQFF.

This clonotype was observed many times. The V call is TRBV5-5, the J call TRBJ2-7; 7 positions agree with TRBD1. Trimming took 3 bases from V and 0 from J; bases not matched to a gene: 6. Germline CDR1 SGHKS, CDR2 YYEKEE (reference sequence). The CDR3 runs 15 residues. The CDR3 coding sequence is TGTGCCAGCAGCTCGACAGGGCTCAGCTCCTACGAGCAGTACTTC. Amino acid sequence: CASSSTGLSSYEQYF.

This clonotype was detected ten times or more. The rearrangement joins TRBV5-4 to TRBJ1-2, with 8 nucleotides matching TRBD1. Unmatched junction bases numbered 3, after V lost 5 bases and J lost 0 bases. This CDR3 region has 14 residues. Germline CDR1 is SGHNT and CDR2 is YYREEE (reference sequence). The CDR3 DNA follows: TGTGCCAGCAGATTGACAGGGGCTAACTATGGCTACACCTTC. It codes for CASRLTGANYGYTF.

Many counts were recorded for this clonotype. The rearrangement joins TRBV5-1 to TRBJ2-5, with TRBD1 as a possible D gene (6 bases). Trimming removed 0 bases from V and 3 bases from J, with 12 bases in between. Germline values: CDR1 SGHRS, CDR2 YFSETQ. This CDR3 region has 15 residues. CDR3 nucleotides: TGCGCCAGCAGCTTGGTGCCGACAGGAAAAGAGACCCAGTACTTC. Its protein is CASSLVPTGKETQYF.

This clonotype was observed at least ten times. The chain joins TRBV5-1 to TRBJ1-5; D gene uncertain. CDR1 and CDR2 from the germline V gene are SGHRS and YFSETQ. V was clipped by 0 bases and J by 11 bases, with 15 bases between them. The CDR3 extends over 14 amino acids. The DNA of the CDR3 is TGCGCCAGCAGCTTGGGGAGTACTAGTGATTCCCAGCATTTT. Translation: CASSLGSTSDSQHF.

This clonotype has at least ten counts. The V call is TRBV7-9, the J call TRBJ2-3; TRBD1 aligns across 9 bases. Germline CDR1 and CDR2: SEHNR and FQNEAQ (reference sequence). V lost 5 bases to trimming and J lost 11 bases; unmatched junction nucleotides: 8. This CDR3 is 13 amino acids long. Here the CDR3 DNA reads TGTGCCAGCAGCCCCCGGACAGGGGACCGGCAGTATTTT. It codes for CASSPRTGDRQYF.

This clonotype was picked up many times. This rearrangement joins TRBV30 to TRBJ2-3; 11 bases line up with TRBD2. Germline CDR1 and CDR2: GTSNPN and SVGIG (reference sequence). The ends lost 5 bases at V and 3 bases at J; junction bases unmatched: 7. The CDR3 contains 15 residues. The chain's CDR3 is CAWSLLAGGTDTQYF. In DNA, the CDR3 is TGTGCCTGGTCGTTGCTAGCGGGAGGAACAGATACGCAGTATTTT.

This clonotype showed up just a few times. The chain carries TRBV6-1 and TRBJ2-2; the D gene is possibly TRBD2 (5 bases). Trimming left V 8 bases short and J 2 bases short, with 12 bases between. The CDR3 length is 14 residues. CDR1 is MNHNS, CDR2 SASEGT, per germline. CDR3 residues: CASYRPGNTGELFF. CDR3 sequence (DNA): TGTGCCAGCTACCGACCGGGAAACACCGGGGAGCTGTTTTTT.

The CDR3 sequence is CASSPRRNYNEQFF. The DNA of the CDR3 is TGTGCCAGCAGCCCGCGAAGAAATTACAATGAGCAGTTCTTC. J is TRBJ2-1 and V is TRBV9; D call uncertain. Germline lookup yields CDR1 SGDLS and CDR2 YYNGEE. Trimming took off 4 bases at V and 4 bases at J, with 12 bases between the two ends. The CDR3 has 14 residues.

The table lists this clonotype with many counts. The V gene is TRBV20-1, the J gene TRBJ2-5, with D perhaps being TRBD1 or TRBD2 (5 bases each). Germline V CDR1 and CDR2: DFQATT, SNEGSKA (reference sequence). V dropped 3 bases and J dropped 2 bases, with 19 bases sitting between them. The CDR3 is 16 residues long. CDR3 in amino acids: CSASGTEHPIQETQYF. CDR3 coding DNA: TGCAGTGCTAGCGGGACGGAACATCCTATACAAGAGACCCAGTACTTC.

The chain couples TRBV28 to TRBJ1-1, with a possible D match to TRBD1 (5 bases). Deletions cut 6 bases from V and 2 bases from J, with 13 bases between. The length of the CDR3 is 14 residues. Germline assignment: CDR1 MDHEN and CDR2 SYDVKM. DNA of the CDR3: TGTGCCAGCAGCCGGACCGGGACCAACACTGAAGCTTTCTTT. Protein sequence: CASSRTGTNTEAFF.